This entry describes one T cell receptor beta chain. Its antigen remains unidentified. The data are from a study of post-analysis software for immune sequencing data. Study-wide results and limits: Relative to controls, patients had about five TRBV segments at higher frequency, with TRBV5-6, TRBV5-1 and TRBV20-1 among these.

Losses at the gene ends were 2 bases for V and 14 bases for J; bases not matched to a gene: 10. The CDR3 has 13 amino acids. Germline-derived CDR1 and CDR2 are SGHTA and FQGTGA. Built from TCR beta cDNA, the libraries had unique molecular identifiers in them. Via MiXCR, TCRdb re-called the PCR reads, giving one row per CDR3 protein. Of 500,000 to 600,000 distinct CDR3 sequences listed, 40% to 50% are singletons. This receptor was taken from a girl aged 10-17 years with multiple sclerosis. Sequenced material: blood. V is TRBV7-3 and J is TRBJ2-3; TRBD1 aligns across 7 bases. CDR3 residues: CASSLHARTGMYF. Here the CDR3 DNA reads TGTGCCAGCAGCTTACACGCTAGGACAGGCATGTATTTT.